Below, 9 T cell receptor beta chains from the same sample are listed, as sequenced in a study of identical twins. A single record per CDR3 protein comes from TCRdb applying MiXCR to the 5' RACE reads. The table shows 500,000 or so distinct CDR3 sequences, with more than 13% occurring only once. These same records also appear under a second study, on yellow fever vaccine responses in identical twins.

Material for sequencing was CD4+ T cells sorted from blood. The source is a woman aged 18-29 years in good health.

This clonotype turned up a few times. The rearrangement joins TRBV3-1 to TRBJ2-1, with D unresolved. The V gene's germline CDR1 is LGHDT and CDR2 YNNKEL (reference sequence). This CDR3 region has 20 residues. The ends were cut back, 1 base at V and 1 base at J, with 23 bases in the middle. The CDR3 DNA reads as TGTGCCAGCAGCCAAGGTAGTCCTTTCGCTAGGCAGATATCCTACAATGAGCAGTTCTTC. It is translated as CASSQGSPFARQISYNEQFF.

This clonotype was seen more than once but under ten times. The J gene is TRBJ2-5, the V gene TRBV10-3, with TRBD1 matching 12 bases. The CDR3 runs to 15 residues. Per the germline V gene, CDR1 is ENHRY and CDR2 is SYGVKD. Losses at the gene ends were 6 bases for V and 5 bases for J; bases not matched to a gene: 7. Here the CDR3 DNA reads TGTGCCATCAGCCAGGGACAGGGGGCGATGGAGACCCAGTACTTC. It codes for CAISQGQGAMETQYF.

V is TRBV3-1 and J is TRBJ2-7; TRBD2 might be the D (6 bases). The germline V gene has CDR1 LGHDT and CDR2 YNNKEL (reference sequence). This CDR3 is 17 amino acids long. The ends were cut back, 1 base at V and 1 base at J, with 17 bases in the middle. CDR3 nucleotides: TGTGCCAGCAGCCAAGGAATGGGGGGACGAAGTTCCTACGAGCAGTACTTC. Its protein product is CASSQGMGGRSSYEQYF.

The rearrangement joins TRBV29-1 to TRBJ2-1; TRBD2 matches at 8 bases. The germline gives CDR1 SQVTM, CDR2 ANQGSEA. The CDR3 is made up of 15 amino acids. J gave up 3 bases and V 6 bases, and 10 bases lay outside the gene matches. DNA for the CDR3: TGCAGCGTAGCGGGACTAGTCCAACTCTACAATGAGCAGTTCTTC. Translated: CSVAGLVQLYNEQFF.

The chain has TRBV12-3 or TRBV12-4 and TRBJ2-1, with D perhaps matching TRBD2 (5 bases). This CDR3 has 15 residues. V was clipped by 4 bases and J by 8 bases, with 18 bases between them. CDR3 amino acids: CASSSSAATRDEQFF. CDR3 coding DNA: TGTGCCAGCAGTTCCTCAGCGGCGACCCGGGATGAGCAGTTCTTC.

In this sample, this clonotype turned up a few times. The chain couples TRBV7-9 to TRBJ2-7; D perhaps matches TRBD1 (6 bases). The V gene lost 5 bases and the J gene lost 2 bases, with 13 bases spanning the gap. This CDR3 comprises 14 residues. Germline loops: CDR1 SEHNR, CDR2 FQNEAQ (reference sequence). The CDR3: CASSEDRFPYEQYF. As DNA, the CDR3 is TGTGCCAGCAGCGAGGACAGATTCCCCTACGAGCAGTACTTC.

This clonotype was seen only a few times. V is TRBV7-2 and J is TRBJ2-7, with TRBD1 matching 9 bases. The junction had 9 bases not matched to a gene; V was cut back by 3 bases and J by 3 bases. Germline-derived CDR1 and CDR2 are SGHTA and FQGNSA. CDR3 length: 16 residues. The CDR3 region is CASSFLRQGGYYEQYF. The CDR3 bases are TGTGCCAGCAGCTTCCTCAGACAGGGGGGATACTACGAGCAGTACTTC.

This clonotype was seen a handful of times. The chain uses TRBV28 and TRBJ2-5, with TRBD2 as a possible D gene (5 bases). Trimming took off 5 bases at V and 7 bases at J, with 23 bases between the two ends. Germline V gives CDR1 MDHEN, CDR2 SYDVKM. The CDR3 loop spans 16 amino acids. CDR3 nucleotide sequence: TGTGCCAGCAGTATAATTGCCACCGGGCGTCGGGGGACCCAGTACTTC. The encoded protein is CASSIIATGRRGTQYF.

Comments on this clonotype: Lacking the conserved final phenylalanine or tryptophan, this CDR3 likely reflects a read error. The DNA is omitted, as the CDR3 cannot be located on it reliably, and the CDR3 follows TCRdb's listing. The chain joins TRBV2 to TRBJ2-1; TRBD1 was called by the table and not checked on the DNA. The CDR3 contains 13 residues when both ends are counted. Germline loops: CDR1 SNHLY, CDR2 FYNNEI. This CDR3 is CASSPRGGQGLPL.